This entry lists 31 T cell receptor beta chains sequenced from one sample in a study of response to subunit inactivated influenza vaccine (dated by TCRdb to about 2018). Library method: RT-PCR. Sequencing took place on an Illumina HiSeq 2500. The public reads were reanalyzed by TCRdb: fastp trimming at Q25, MiXCR alignment, in-frame beta chains only. For every CDR3 protein sequence, its rows merge into one entry that carries the most common genes and DNA. The sample table contains over 450,000 distinct CDR3 sequences; only one count was recorded for 13% of them. The top ten clonotypes cover about an eighth of the sample. The sample's time point label is to be understood as: 40 to 45 days after influenza vaccine administration. The specimen comprised PBMCs from blood, sampled 40 to 50 days after vaccination. The receptors were sampled from a man in his forties or fifties who received an inactivated influenza vaccine. Donor details come from another sample of the same person, matched by shared clones.

The rearrangement links TRBV20-1 to TRBJ2-7, with TRBD1 as a possible D gene (6 bases). This CDR3 has 14 amino acids. Germline-derived CDR1 and CDR2 are DFQATT and SNEGSKA (reference sequence). Trimming removed 3 bases from V and 3 bases from J, with 15 bases in between. The CDR3 DNA sequence: TGCAGTGCTAGTGGACACAGGGTAAACTACGAGCAGTACTTC. Translating it yields CSASGHRVNYEQYF.

A few counts support this clonotype. The chain joins TRBV5-1 to TRBJ2-1; D could derive from TRBD1 or TRBD2 (6 bases each). This CDR3 has 15 amino acids. The V end was cut by 2 bases, the J end by 4 bases, with 13 bases between. Germline V lookup: CDR1 SGHRS, CDR2 YFSETQ. The CDR3 nucleotides are TGCGCCAGCAGCTTCGGGGGCGCGGGTTACAATGAGCAGTTCTTC. Translated, it gives CASSFGGAGYNEQFF.

There are a few counts of this clonotype. The chain links TRBV4-3 to TRBJ2-5, with D unresolved. CDR3 length equals 15 residues. Germline lookup yields CDR1 LGHNA and CDR2 YSLEER. V was cut by 1 base and J by 3 bases, with 12 bases left in between. The CDR3 nucleotides read TGCGCCAGCAGCCAAGTGTGGCGGACCGAAGAGACCCAGTACTTC. Translated: CASSQVWRTEETQYF.

This clonotype showed up many times. The genes are TRBV6-2 or TRBV6-3 and TRBJ2-6; D ambiguous. Germline assignment: CDR1 MNHEY and CDR2 SVGEGT. CDR3 size: 20 residues. Between the trimmed V and J ends, which lost 4 bases and 0 bases, there was a span of 22 bases. CDR3 residues: CASSSPLLGTPHSGANVLTF. The CDR3 DNA sequence: TGTGCCAGCAGTTCCCCTTTACTTGGAACCCCGCACTCTGGGGCCAACGTCCTGACTTTC.

This chain uses TRBV3-1 with TRBJ2-1; D ambiguous. V gave up 2 bases and J gave up 0 bases, with 14 bases separating them. Germline CDR1 is LGHDT and CDR2 is YNNKEL (reference sequence). The CDR3 totals 17 residues. In DNA, the CDR3 is TGTGCCAGCAGCCAAACAAGTCTACTATTCTCCTACAATGAGCAGTTCTTC. Translated, it gives CASSQTSLLFSYNEQFF.

This clonotype showed up many times. The V and J genes are TRBV5-1 and TRBJ1-1; maybe TRBD1 (5 bases). V dropped 0 bases and J dropped 4 bases, with 13 bases sitting between them. This CDR3 comprises 15 residues. Germline V lookup: CDR1 SGHRS, CDR2 YFSETQ. In DNA form, the CDR3 reads TGCGCCAGCAGCTTGGTGGGCAGGGTAGGCACTGAAGCTTTCTTT. It is translated as CASSLVGRVGTEAFF.

This clonotype has only a few counts. The chain combines TRBV4-3 with TRBJ2-7, with D perhaps matching TRBD1 (6 bases). The germline V gene encodes CDR1 LGHNA and CDR2 YSLEER. V lost 1 base and J 1 base, leaving 17 bases between the germline ends. The CDR3 loop spans 17 amino acids. CDR3 sequence: CASSQAMGQGGSYEQYF. In DNA form, the CDR3 reads TGCGCCAGCAGCCAAGCTATGGGACAAGGGGGATCCTACGAGCAGTACTTC.

The sample holds many counts of this clonotype. This chain joins TRBV15 and TRBJ2-5, with unresolved D. Trimming removed 0 bases from V and 0 bases from J, with 2 bases in between. The V gene's germline CDR1 is LNHNV and CDR2 YYDKDF (reference sequence). The CDR3 is made up of 13 amino acids. As DNA, the CDR3 is TGTGCCACCAGCAGAGAGTACCAAGAGACCCAGTACTTC. Protein: CATSREYQETQYF. The full variable domain, with the rest looked up from reference TRBV15 and TRBJ2-5, is DAMVIQNPRYQVTQFGKPVTLSCSQTLNHNVMYWYQQKSSQAPKLLFHYYDKDFNNEADTPDNFQSRRPNTSFCFLDIRSPGLGDTAMYLCATSREYQETQYFGPGTRLLVL.

This sequence joins TRBV20-1 and TRBJ2-7; 7 bases are shared with TRBD1. Germline V CDR1 and CDR2: DFQATT, SNEGSKA (reference sequence). Unmatched junction bases numbered 9, after V lost 0 bases and J lost 4 bases. The CDR3 contains 15 residues. The CDR3 coding sequence is TGCAGTGCTAGAGATCGAAGGGACAGACTTTACGAGCAGTACTTC. This codes for CSARDRRDRLYEQYF.

J is TRBJ2-2 and V is TRBV9, with D possibly TRBD1 on 5 matching bases. The CDR3 length is 17 residues. Germline values: CDR1 SGDLS, CDR2 YYNGEE. The germline V and J ends were trimmed by 0 bases and 0 bases, with 12 bases remaining between them. The CDR3 DNA reads as TGTGCCAGCAGCGTAGTGGACACCGGAACGAACACCGGGGAGCTGTTTTTT. Translated: CASSVVDTGTNTGELFF.

The chain has TRBV4-2 and TRBJ2-4, with D perhaps matching TRBD2 (5 bases). The germline V gene has CDR1 LGHNA and CDR2 YNFKEQ. The CDR3 contains 17 residues. Trimming removed 0 bases from V and 2 bases from J, with 14 bases in between. The CDR3 DNA sequence: TGTGCCAGCAGCCAAGAGGGAACTAGAGGTTCCAAAAACATTCAGTACTTC. Amino acid sequence: CASSQEGTRGSKNIQYF.

This clonotype was picked up a small number of times. V is TRBV7-9 and J is TRBJ2-7, with a tentative D call TRBD1 (6 bases). This CDR3 comprises 14 residues. The V end lost 1 base, the J end lost 1 base, and 8 bases lay between the germline ends. The germline V gene has CDR1 SEHNR and CDR2 FQNEAQ (reference sequence). This chain's CDR3 is CASSLDRASYEQYF. In DNA, the CDR3 is TGTGCCAGCAGCTTAGACAGGGCGTCCTACGAGCAGTACTTC.

This clonotype appeared a few times. The V gene is TRBV6-2 or TRBV6-3, the J gene TRBJ2-5; the match to TRBD2 covers 9 bases. V lost 6 bases to trimming and J lost 5 bases; unmatched junction nucleotides: 10. Germline CDR1 and CDR2: MNHEY and SVGEGT. This CDR3 spans 15 amino acids. DNA of the CDR3: TGTGCCAGCAGGCGGTACGCTGGACTAGCGGAGACCCAGTACTTC. Its protein is CASRRYAGLAETQYF.

This clonotype has only a few counts. The chain has TRBV7-9 and TRBJ2-2; D perhaps matches TRBD2 (5 bases). V gave up 8 bases and J gave up 7 bases, with 17 bases separating them. CDR3 length equals 14 residues. CDR1 and CDR2 from the germline V gene are SEHNR and FQNEAQ (reference sequence). The CDR3 DNA reads TGTGCCAGCCGAACGTGGGAGACGTACGGGGAGCTGTTTTTT. This translates into CASRTWETYGELFF.

There are many counts of this clonotype. The chain carries TRBV6-1 and TRBJ2-1; 7 bases match TRBD2. This CDR3 spans 15 amino acids. With V trimmed by 5 bases and J by 4 bases, 8 bases remained unmatched. Germline CDR1 MNHNS, CDR2 SASEGT. DNA of the CDR3: TGTGCCAGCAGTCTTGAGGCGGGAGCGTACAATGAGCAGTTCTTC. It yields the protein CASSLEAGAYNEQFF.

J is TRBJ2-1 and V is TRBV12-3 or TRBV12-4, with TRBD1 as a possible D gene (6 bases). With 6 bases removed from V and 7 bases from J, the gap between germline ends came to 22 bases. This CDR3 contains 16 residues. The CDR3 region has the DNA TGTGCCAGCAGGGAAACAGGGAGCAATTTAGGGAATGAGCAGTTCTTC. Translation gives CASRETGSNLGNEQFF.

The table lists this clonotype with a few counts. This chain joins TRBV29-1 and TRBJ1-5; D may be TRBD1 (6 bases). From germline, CDR1 is SQVTM and CDR2 ANQGSEA. Trimming pared 6 bases from V and 6 bases from J, leaving 15 bases between. CDR3 length: 13 amino acids. CDR3 in DNA: TGCAGCGTCGTTACAGGGTCTGGTCAGCCCCAGCATTTT. Translation: CSVVTGSGQPQHF. The variable domain in full, completed from reference TRBV29-1 and TRBJ1-5, reads SAVISQKPSRDICQRGTSLTIQCQVDSQVTMMFWYRQQPGQSLTLIATANQGSEATYESGFVIDKFPISRPNLTFSTLTVSNMSPEDSSIYLCSVVTGSGQPQHFGDGTRLSIL.

This clonotype was counted many times. This chain joins TRBV29-1 and TRBJ2-7, with 9 bases matching TRBD1. CDR3 size: 14 residues. The germline V gene encodes CDR1 SQVTM and CDR2 ANQGSEA. V was clipped by 4 bases and J by 3 bases; unmatched bases: 7. CDR3 residues: CSVAWDREFYEQYF. The CDR3 bases are TGCAGCGTTGCATGGGACAGGGAATTCTACGAGCAGTACTTC.

CDR3: CASSSAGGRTQYF. The CDR3 nucleotides are TGCGCCAGCAGCTCGGCGGGAGGGAGGACCCAGTACTTC. The chain combines TRBV5-1 with TRBJ2-5, with 9 bases aligning to TRBD2. The V gene's germline CDR1 is SGHRS and CDR2 YFSETQ. The CDR3 loop spans 13 amino acids. The junction had 4 bases not matched to a gene; V was cut back by 3 bases and J by 7 bases.

This clonotype was detected only a few times. The chain has TRBV20-1 and TRBJ2-1, with a tentative D call TRBD2 (6 bases). Germline values: CDR1 DFQATT, CDR2 SNEGSKA (reference sequence). Trimming removed 1 base at V and 0 bases at J, with 10 bases between. The CDR3 extends over 15 amino acids. CDR3 amino acids: CSARVGGVSYNEQFF. The CDR3 region has the DNA TGCAGTGCTAGAGTCGGGGGAGTCTCCTACAATGAGCAGTTCTTC.

This clonotype has at least ten counts. The J gene is TRBJ2-1, the V gene TRBV12-3 or TRBV12-4; D is undetermined. Deletions cut 7 bases from V and 0 bases from J, with 13 bases between. The CDR3 extends over 15 amino acids. CDR3 in amino acids: CASTNPISSYNEQFF. The CDR3 DNA is TGTGCCAGCACCAACCCCATTAGCTCCTACAATGAGCAGTTCTTC.

This clonotype has at least ten counts. The V call is TRBV6-2 or TRBV6-3, the J call TRBJ2-7; no clear D gene. From germline, CDR1 is MNHEY and CDR2 SVGEGT. The CDR3 extends over 11 amino acids. V lost 5 bases, J lost 3 bases, and 5 bases lay in between. The CDR3 nucleotides are TGTGCCAGCAGTCAAGACTACGAGCAGTACTTC. It yields the protein CASSQDYEQYF.

In the case of this clonotype: A read error may be the cause here, since a much bigger clone is one base away. This chain connects TRBV29-1 to TRBJ2-1, with D possibly matching TRBD2 (6 bases). Germline V gene sequence: CDR1 SQVTM, CDR2 ANQGSEA. The CDR3 contains 10 residues. V was cut by 7 bases and J by 5 bases, with 6 bases left in between. As DNA, the CDR3 is TGCAGCGGGGGGGACAATGAGCAGTTCTTC. Translation gives CSGGDNEQFF.

The chain combines TRBV19 with TRBJ2-3; D unclear. From germline, CDR1 is LNHDA and CDR2 SQIVND (reference sequence). V lost 10 bases, J lost 0 bases, and 17 bases lay in between. The CDR3 has 15 amino acids. CDR3 sequence reads: CATRGGPPSTDTQYF. The CDR3, as DNA: TGTGCCACCAGAGGTGGACCCCCTAGCACAGATACGCAGTATTTT.

This clonotype came up a few times. J is TRBJ2-2 and V is TRBV29-1; D could derive from TRBD1 or TRBD2 (5 bases each). The CDR3 covers 14 residues. V lost 7 bases and J 6 bases, leaving 18 bases between the germline ends. Per germline, CDR1 SQVTM and CDR2 ANQGSEA. This CDR3 is CSALRDGRAGELFF. The CDR3 DNA sequence: TGCAGCGCCCTCCGGGACGGGCGGGCCGGGGAGCTGTTTTTT.

This chain connects TRBV5-4 to TRBJ1-4; tentative D call: TRBD1 (5 bases). Trimming removed 4 bases at V and 7 bases at J, with 14 bases between. CDR3 length equals 14 residues. Germline V gene data show CDR1 as SGHNT and CDR2 as YYREEE (reference sequence). The CDR3 sequence: CASSVRDGSEKLFF. Written as DNA, the CDR3 is TGTGCCAGCAGCGTCCGGGACGGATCTGAAAAACTGTTTTTT.

This rearrangement joins TRBV5-6 to TRBJ2-7; D possibly corresponds to TRBD1 (6 bases). V lost 0 bases and J lost 5, with 9 bases in between. The CDR3 has 13 residues. CDR1 SGHDT and CDR2 YYEEEE come from the germline V gene. Here the CDR3 reads CASSLDRDNEQYF. CDR3 in DNA: TGTGCCAGCAGCTTGGACAGGGATAACGAGCAGTACTTC.

The chain recombines TRBV4-3 with TRBJ2-3; TRBD1 matches 7 bases. V lost 1 base, J lost 4 bases, and 5 bases stayed unmatched. The CDR3 length is 15 residues. CDR1 is LGHNA and CDR2 is YSLEER in the germline V gene. This chain's CDR3 is CASSQGGTASDTQYF. The DNA of the CDR3 is TGCGCCAGCAGCCAAGGAGGGACAGCCTCAGATACGCAGTATTTT.

There are a few counts of this clonotype. The chain has TRBV6-2 or TRBV6-3 and TRBJ2-7, with 8 bases lining up with TRBD1. The V and J ends lost 7 bases and 2 bases, in that order; junction bases with no gene match: 13. The germline CDR1 and CDR2 sequences are MNHEY and SVGEGT. There are 16 residues in the CDR3. The CDR3 sequence is CASISLQGAITYEQYF. As DNA, the CDR3 is TGTGCCAGCATTAGCTTGCAGGGGGCCATTACCTACGAGCAGTACTTC.

Concerning this clonotype: One end of the junction varies from germline; a read error may be responsible. The chain recombines TRBV20-1 with TRBJ2-3; the match to TRBD2 covers 9 bases. Germline V gene data show CDR1 as DFQATT and CDR2 as SNEGSKA (reference sequence). The CDR3 loop spans 16 amino acids. The CDR3 DNA follows: TGCTGTGCTAGATATCTAGCGGGGAACGACGCAGATACGCAGTATTTT. Amino acid sequence: CCARYLAGNDADTQYF.

This clonotype has more than one count but fewer than ten. The V gene is TRBV6-2 or TRBV6-3, the J gene TRBJ2-7; either TRBD1 or TRBD2 may supply D (5 bases each). With 6 bases removed from V and 0 bases from J, the gap between germline ends came to 15 bases. Germline assignment: CDR1 MNHEY and CDR2 SVGEGT. This CDR3 spans 15 amino acids. CDR3 loop: CASRSPREISYEQYF. CDR3 bases: TGTGCCAGCAGGTCACCCAGGGAGATCTCCTACGAGCAGTACTTC.